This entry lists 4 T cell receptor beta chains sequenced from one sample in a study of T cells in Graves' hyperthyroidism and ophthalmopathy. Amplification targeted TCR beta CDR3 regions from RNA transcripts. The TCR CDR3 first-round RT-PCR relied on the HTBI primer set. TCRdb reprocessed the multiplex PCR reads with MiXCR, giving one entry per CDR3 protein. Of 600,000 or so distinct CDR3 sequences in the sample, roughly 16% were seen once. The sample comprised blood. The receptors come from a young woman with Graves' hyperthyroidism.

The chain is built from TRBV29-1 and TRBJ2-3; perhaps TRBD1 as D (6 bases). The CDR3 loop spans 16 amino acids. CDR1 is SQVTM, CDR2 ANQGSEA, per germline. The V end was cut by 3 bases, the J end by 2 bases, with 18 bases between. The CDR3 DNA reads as TGCAGCGTTGAGCCCACCTGGGGGCCCCCCACAGATACGCAGTATTTT. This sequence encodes CSVEPTWGPPTDTQYF.

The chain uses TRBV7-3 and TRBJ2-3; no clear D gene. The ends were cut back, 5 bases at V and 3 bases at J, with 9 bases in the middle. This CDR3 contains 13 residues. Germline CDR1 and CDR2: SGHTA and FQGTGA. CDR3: CASSPLFTDTQYF. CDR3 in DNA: TGTGCCAGCAGCCCCCTGTTTACAGATACGCAGTATTTT.

The CDR3 DNA follows: TGTGCCAGCAGCTTAGGGGGGGCGGGACCTCTAGCAGGGACCCAGTACTTC. Translation: CASSLGGAGPLAGTQYF. The chain uses TRBV11-2 and TRBJ2-5, with D possibly being TRBD1 or TRBD2 (6 bases each). The germline gives CDR1 SGHAT, CDR2 FQNNGV. The V gene lost 1 base and the J gene lost 7 bases, with 22 bases spanning the gap. The CDR3 extends over 17 amino acids.

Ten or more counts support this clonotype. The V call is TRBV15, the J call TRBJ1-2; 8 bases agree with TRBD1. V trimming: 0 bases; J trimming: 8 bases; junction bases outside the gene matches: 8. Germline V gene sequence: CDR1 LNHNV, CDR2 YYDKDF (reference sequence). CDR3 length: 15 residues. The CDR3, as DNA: TGTGCCACCAGCAGAGATTACGGACAGGGCGTCGGCTACACCTTC. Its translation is CATSRDYGQGVGYTF. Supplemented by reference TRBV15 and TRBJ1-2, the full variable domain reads DAMVIQNPRYQVTQFGKPVTLSCSQTLNHNVMYWYQQKSSQAPKLLFHYYDKDFNNEADTPDNFQSRRPNTSFCFLDIRSPGLGDTAMYLCATSRDYGQGVGYTFGSGTRLTVV.